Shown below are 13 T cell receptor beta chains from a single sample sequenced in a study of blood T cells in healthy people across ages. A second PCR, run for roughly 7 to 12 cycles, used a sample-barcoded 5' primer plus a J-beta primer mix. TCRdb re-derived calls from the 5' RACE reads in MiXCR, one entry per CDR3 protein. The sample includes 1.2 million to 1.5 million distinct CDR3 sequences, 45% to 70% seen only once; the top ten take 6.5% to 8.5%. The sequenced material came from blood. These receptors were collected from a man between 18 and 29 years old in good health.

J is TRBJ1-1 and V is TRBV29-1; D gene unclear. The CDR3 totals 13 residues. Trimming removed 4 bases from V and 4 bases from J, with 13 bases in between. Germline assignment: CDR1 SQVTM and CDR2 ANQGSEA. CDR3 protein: CSVVGGGITEAFF. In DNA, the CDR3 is TGCAGCGTTGTTGGAGGTGGTATCACTGAAGCTTTCTTT. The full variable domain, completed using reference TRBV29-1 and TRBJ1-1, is SAVISQKPSRDICQRGTSLTIQCQVDSQVTMMFWYRQQPGQSLTLIATANQGSEATYESGFVIDKFPISRPNLTFSTLTVSNMSPEDSSIYLCSVVGGGITEAFFGQGTRLTVV.

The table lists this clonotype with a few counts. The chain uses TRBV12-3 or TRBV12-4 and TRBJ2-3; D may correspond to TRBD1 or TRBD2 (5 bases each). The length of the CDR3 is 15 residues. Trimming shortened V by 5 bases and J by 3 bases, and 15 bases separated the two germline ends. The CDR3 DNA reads TGTGCCAGCAGTCACTTCGGGGCCCAGACAGATACGCAGTATTTT. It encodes CASSHFGAQTDTQYF.

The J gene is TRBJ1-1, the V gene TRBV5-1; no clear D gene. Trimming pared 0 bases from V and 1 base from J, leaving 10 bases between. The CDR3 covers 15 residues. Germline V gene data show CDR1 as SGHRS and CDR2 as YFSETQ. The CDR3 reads CASSLVPPQNTEAFF. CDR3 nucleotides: TGCGCCAGCAGCTTGGTTCCACCACAGAACACTGAAGCTTTCTTT.

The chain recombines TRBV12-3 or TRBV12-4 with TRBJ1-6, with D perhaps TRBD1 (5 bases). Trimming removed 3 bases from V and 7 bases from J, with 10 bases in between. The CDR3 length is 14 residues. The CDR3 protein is CASSFGHGNSPLHF. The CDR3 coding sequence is TGTGCCAGCAGTTTCGGACACGGGAATTCACCCCTCCACTTT.

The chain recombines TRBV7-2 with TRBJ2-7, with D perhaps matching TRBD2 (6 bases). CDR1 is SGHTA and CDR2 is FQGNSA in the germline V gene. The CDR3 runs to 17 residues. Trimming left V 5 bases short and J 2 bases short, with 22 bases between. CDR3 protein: CASSTPSSGTDPYEQYF. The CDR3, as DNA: TGTGCCAGCAGCACTCCCAGTTCCGGGACTGATCCCTACGAGCAGTACTTC.

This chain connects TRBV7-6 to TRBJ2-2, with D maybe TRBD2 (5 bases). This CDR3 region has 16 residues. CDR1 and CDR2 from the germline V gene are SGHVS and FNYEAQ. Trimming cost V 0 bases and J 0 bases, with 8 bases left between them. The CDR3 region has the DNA TGTGCCAGCAGCTTAGCGCGGGCTTCGAACACCGGGGAGCTGTTTTTT. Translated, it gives CASSLARASNTGELFF.

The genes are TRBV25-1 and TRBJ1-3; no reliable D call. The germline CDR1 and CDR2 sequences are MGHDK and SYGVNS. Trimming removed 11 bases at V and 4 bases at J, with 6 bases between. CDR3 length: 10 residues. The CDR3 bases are TGTGCCGTGGGAGGAAACACCATATATTTT. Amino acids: CAVGGNTIYF.

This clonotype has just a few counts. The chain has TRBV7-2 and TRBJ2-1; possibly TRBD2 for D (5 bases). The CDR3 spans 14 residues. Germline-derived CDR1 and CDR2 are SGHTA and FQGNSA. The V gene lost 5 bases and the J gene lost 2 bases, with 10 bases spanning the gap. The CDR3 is CASSPGSPYNEQFF. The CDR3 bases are TGTGCCAGCAGCCCGGGGTCCCCCTACAATGAGCAGTTCTTC. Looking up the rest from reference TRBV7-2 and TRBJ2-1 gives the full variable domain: GAGVSQSPSNKVTEKGKDVELRCDPISGHTALYWYRQSLGQGLEFLIYFQGNSAPDKSGLPSDRFSAERTGGSVSTLTIQRTQQEDSAVYLCASSPGSPYNEQFFGPGTRLTVL.

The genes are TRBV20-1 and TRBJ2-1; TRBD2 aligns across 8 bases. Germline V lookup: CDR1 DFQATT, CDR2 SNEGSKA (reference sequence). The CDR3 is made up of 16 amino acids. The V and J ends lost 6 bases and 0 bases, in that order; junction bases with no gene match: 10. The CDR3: CSATQSSGSSYNEQFF. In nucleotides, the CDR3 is TGCAGTGCCACCCAATCGAGCGGGAGCTCCTACAATGAGCAGTTCTTC.

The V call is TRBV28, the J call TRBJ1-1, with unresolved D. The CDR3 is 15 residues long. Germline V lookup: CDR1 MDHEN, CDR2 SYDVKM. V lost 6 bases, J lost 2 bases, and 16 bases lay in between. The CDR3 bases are TGTGCCAGCAGGGCCCATCAGGTTGCAAACACTGAAGCTTTCTTT. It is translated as CASRAHQVANTEAFF.

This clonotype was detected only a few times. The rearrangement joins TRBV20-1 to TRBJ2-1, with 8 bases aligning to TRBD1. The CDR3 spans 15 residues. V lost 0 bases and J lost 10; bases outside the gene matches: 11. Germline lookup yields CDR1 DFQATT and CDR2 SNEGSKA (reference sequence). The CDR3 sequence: CSARDLFTGGNEQFF. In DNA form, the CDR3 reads TGCAGTGCTAGAGACCTCTTCACAGGGGGAAACGAGCAGTTCTTC.

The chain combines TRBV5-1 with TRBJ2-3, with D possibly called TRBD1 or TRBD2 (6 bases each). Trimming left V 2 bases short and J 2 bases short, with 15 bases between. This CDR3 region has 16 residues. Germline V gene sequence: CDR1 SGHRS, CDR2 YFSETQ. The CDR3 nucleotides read TGCGCCAGCAGCTTTGACGGGGGCCGAACCACAGATACGCAGTATTTT. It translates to CASSFDGGRTTDTQYF.

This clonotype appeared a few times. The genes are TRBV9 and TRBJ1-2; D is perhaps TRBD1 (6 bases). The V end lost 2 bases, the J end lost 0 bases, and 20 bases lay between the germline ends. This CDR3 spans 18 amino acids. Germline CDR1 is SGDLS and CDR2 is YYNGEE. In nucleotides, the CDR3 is TGTGCCAGCAGCGTCGAGGAAATCGGGGACACAACTAACTATGGCTACACCTTC. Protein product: CASSVEEIGDTTNYGYTF.